The 5 T cell receptor beta chains below come from one sample, sequenced in a study of blood T cell repertoires in COVID-19. Generated by immunoSEQ multiplex PCR, the TCRdb table keeps only in-frame clones and is missing some. The data contain about 300,000 clones, 89% of them singletons. The sequenced sample consisted of peripheral blood. These receptors came from a woman in her 30s with COVID-19, enrolled during active disease.

This clone was seen just once. The rearrangement links TRBV7-8 to TRBJ2-1, with 12 bases that match TRBD2. The CDR3 runs to 16 residues. Germline V gene data show CDR1 as SGHVS and CDR2 as FQNEAQ. V lost 5 bases and J lost 4; bases outside the gene matches: 6. The CDR3 is CASSPKLAGGYNEQFF. In DNA form, the CDR3 reads TGTGCCAGCAGCCCAAAACTAGCGGGGGGATACAATGAGCAGTTCTTC.

CDR3 in amino acids: CASSLNPTVAQYF. In nucleotides, the CDR3 is TGTGCCAGCAGCTTGAACCCAACAGTAGCCCAGTACTTC. The V call is TRBV7-8, the J call TRBJ2-5; D gene ambiguous. CDR1 is SGHVS, CDR2 FQNEAQ, per germline. Trimming removed 3 bases from V and 9 bases from J, with 14 bases in between. This CDR3 region has 13 residues.

The J gene is TRBJ2-1, the V gene TRBV3-1 (or the pseudogene TRBV3-2), with 8 bases matching TRBD1. The CDR3 is made up of 15 amino acids. Losses at the gene ends were 7 bases for V and 4 bases for J; bases not matched to a gene: 9. Germline loops: CDR1 LGHDT, CDR2 YNNKEL (reference sequence). In DNA form, the CDR3 reads TGTGCCAGCACCTCCCAGGGGGCCTTTTACAATGAGCAGTTCTTC. Amino acid sequence: CASTSQGAFYNEQFF.

The V and J genes are TRBV9 and TRBJ1-6; D is ambiguous. The CDR3 consists of 14 residues. Germline V gene sequence: CDR1 SGDLS, CDR2 YYNGEE. The ends were cut back, 2 bases at V and 7 bases at J, with 10 bases in the middle. CDR3 bases: TGTGCCAGCAGCGTCAGCGCTGTCAATTCACCCCTCCACTTT. Amino acids: CASSVSAVNSPLHF.

The CDR3 sequence: CASSQRYRGDSGNTIYF. CDR3 bases: TGCGCCAGCAGCCAACGATACCGGGGGGATTCTGGAAACACCATATATTTT. V gene TRBV4-1 combines with J gene TRBJ1-3; weak D call: TRBD1 (5 bases). Trimming pared 2 bases from V and 1 base from J, leaving 15 bases between. The CDR3 is made up of 17 amino acids. Germline loops: CDR1 MGHRA, CDR2 YSYEKL.